Following are 28 T cell receptor beta chains from one sample sequenced in a study of cytomegalovirus exposure and HLA in healthy donors. 60 Vbeta and 13 Jbeta primers were used in PCR. TCRdb keeps only in-frame clones here, not all; method: immunoSEQ multiplex PCR. The sample contains about 130,000 clones, roughly 85% of which appear only once. The sample was PBMCs. All receptors come from a woman in her 30s in good health and CMV-seropositive.

V usage is TRBV29-1 and J usage is TRBJ2-5; 9 bases are a match to TRBD2. From germline, CDR1 is SQVTM and CDR2 ANQGSEA. V gave up 7 bases and J gave up 4 bases; unmatched junction bases: 13. This CDR3 contains 15 residues. As DNA, the CDR3 is TGCAGCGCTGGCCGGGCGGGGGGGCCGGGAGAGACCCAGTACTTC. This translates into CSAGRAGGPGETQYF.

This clone was counted between two and nine times. The V and J genes are TRBV5-1 and TRBJ2-5, with TRBD2 identical over 8 bases. The germline CDR1 and CDR2 sequences are SGHRS and YFSETQ. J lost 4 bases, V lost 3 bases, and 8 bases had no gene match. The CDR3 covers 15 residues. CDR3 sequence (DNA): TGCGCCAGCAGCTCTGGCGGGGGGACCGGAGAGACCCAGTACTTC. Protein sequence: CASSSGGGTGETQYF.

This chain connects TRBV30 to TRBJ2-7, with TRBD2 as a possible D gene (5 bases). CDR1 is GTSNPN, CDR2 SVGIG, per germline (reference sequence). The length of the CDR3 is 14 residues. Trimming left V 0 bases short and J 2 bases short, with 11 bases between. This CDR3 is CAWSVLERTYEQYF. The CDR3 DNA reads TGTGCCTGGAGTGTACTAGAGAGAACCTACGAGCAGTACTTC.

This clone was counted only a few times. This rearrangement joins TRBV18 to TRBJ1-1, with TRBD1 as a possible D gene (6 bases). CDR1 is KGHSH and CDR2 is LQKENI in the germline V gene. This CDR3 comprises 13 residues. Trimming left V 2 bases short and J 5 bases short, with 9 bases between. CDR3 sequence (DNA): TGTGCCAGCTCACCAAGGACAGAGACTGAAGCTTTCTTT. The encoded protein is CASSPRTETEAFF.

This rearrangement joins TRBV28 to TRBJ1-2; D is perhaps TRBD1 (5 bases). CDR1 and CDR2 from the germline V gene are MDHEN and SYDVKM. This CDR3 is built from 13 residues. V was trimmed by 6 bases and J by 3 bases, leaving 11 bases between them. This CDR3 is CASSERQHYGYTF. As DNA, the CDR3 is TGTGCCAGCAGCGAACGACAGCACTATGGCTACACCTTC.

V is TRBV27 and J is TRBJ1-2; perhaps TRBD1 as D (5 bases). Trimming shortened V by 5 bases and J by 7 bases, and 17 bases separated the two germline ends. From germline, CDR1 is MNHEY and CDR2 SMNVEV (reference sequence). This CDR3 has 14 amino acids. The DNA of the CDR3 is TGTGCCAGCAGTCTAGGGCGGGGGTACGGTGGCTACACCTTC. Its translation: CASSLGRGYGGYTF.

This clone was counted a single time. The CDR3: CASSLPAGMVPQPQHF. As DNA, the CDR3 is TGTGCCAGCAGTTTACCCGCCGGGATGGTACCGCAGCCCCAGCATTTT. The chain joins TRBV28 to TRBJ1-5; D remains unclear. CDR3 length: 16 amino acids. The V end lost 2 bases, the J end lost 7 bases, and 18 bases lay between the germline ends. CDR1 is MDHEN, CDR2 SYDVKM, per germline.

The CDR3, as DNA: TGTGCCAGCAGCTTGGTCGGTTACACCCCGGGCAATGAGCAGTTCTTC. Its protein is CASSLVGYTPGNEQFF. The V gene is TRBV5-6, the J gene TRBJ2-1; unclear D gene. Germline loops: CDR1 SGHDT, CDR2 YYEEEE. Trimming took 0 bases from V and 6 from J, leaving 16 bases between them. This CDR3 spans 16 amino acids.

The rearrangement links TRBV10-2 to TRBJ2-5; 16 bases map to TRBD2. The J call may be incorrect, as the DNA end agrees better with TRBJ2-7. Germline loops: CDR1 WSHSY, CDR2 SAAADI. The CDR3 totals 16 residues. CDR3: CASRDGTSGRVHEQYF. In DNA, the CDR3 is TGCGCCAGCAGAGACGGGACTAGCGGGAGGGTACACGAGCAGTACTTC.

This rearrangement joins TRBV30 to TRBJ2-7; TRBD2 matches 8 bases. V gave up 4 bases and J gave up 6 bases; unmatched junction bases: 5. This CDR3 contains 12 residues. Germline CDR1 GTSNPN, CDR2 SVGIG (reference sequence). CDR3 region: CAWTLGGGEQYF. In DNA form, the CDR3 reads TGTGCCTGGACCCTCGGGGGGGGCGAGCAGTACTTC.

The rearrangement joins TRBV28 to TRBJ2-1; 9 bases align to TRBD1. CDR1 and CDR2 (germline): MDHEN, SYDVKM. This CDR3 contains 16 residues. V was pared by 6 bases and J by 2 bases, with 8 bases of the junction left unmatched. The CDR3 coding sequence is TGTGCCAGCAGCTTAGGTGGGACAGGGACCTACAATGAGCAGTTCTTC. Translated: CASSLGGTGTYNEQFF.

The genes are TRBV6-5 and TRBJ1-1; weak D call: TRBD1 (5 bases). There are 13 residues in the CDR3. CDR1 and CDR2 from the germline V gene are MNHEY and SVGAGI. With 6 bases removed from V and 6 bases from J, the gap between germline ends came to 14 bases. The CDR3 nucleotides read TGTGCCAGCAGGCAGGGAGGAGGCGCTGAAGCTTTCTTT. Amino acid sequence: CASRQGGGAEAFF.

The CDR3 here is CASSPWGLAGLSPDTQYF. CDR3 sequence (DNA): TGCGCCAGCAGTCCCTGGGGCCTAGCGGGACTCAGCCCAGATACGCAGTATTTT. The chain employs TRBV5-1 and TRBJ2-3, with TRBD2 matching over 9 bases. The ends lost 5 bases at V and 4 bases at J; junction bases unmatched: 17. The germline V gene encodes CDR1 SGHRS and CDR2 YFSETQ. The CDR3 has 18 residues. Full variable domain (remainder filled in from reference TRBV5-1 and TRBJ2-3): KAGVTQTPRYLIKTRGQQVTLSCSPISGHRSVSWYQQTPGQGLQFLFEYFSETQRNKGNFPGRFSGRQFSNSRSEMNVSTLELGDSALYLCASSPWGLAGLSPDTQYFGPGTRLTVL.

The chain has TRBV28 and TRBJ2-1; D not resolved. Germline-derived CDR1 and CDR2 are MDHEN and SYDVKM. This CDR3 has 14 amino acids. Trimming removed 7 bases from V and 8 bases from J, with 18 bases in between. The CDR3 protein is CASTPYGSRDEQFF. The CDR3 region has the DNA TGTGCCAGCACCCCCTACGGGTCTCGCGATGAGCAGTTCTTC.

This clone came up once. V and J are TRBV2 and TRBJ2-5; 8 nucleotides agree with TRBD2. V dropped 7 bases and J dropped 3; count of bases not matched to a gene: 4. The CDR3 sequence is 13 residues long. Per the germline V gene, CDR1 is SNHLY and CDR2 is FYNNEI. CDR3 in DNA: TGTGCCAGCAAAATTAGCGGGGAAGAGACCCAGTACTTC. Protein product: CASKISGEETQYF.

Worth noting for this clone: The same CDR3 is also encoded by other DNA sequences in this sample. This sequence joins TRBV18 and TRBJ1-3, with TRBD1 as a possible D gene (5 bases). The V gene's germline CDR1 is KGHSH and CDR2 LQKENI. The CDR3 runs 15 residues. The germline V and J ends were trimmed by 0 bases and 2 bases, with 8 bases remaining between them. The CDR3 loop is CASSPPARAGNTIYF. The CDR3 DNA follows: TGTGCCAGCTCACCACCGGCCAGGGCTGGAAACACCATATATTTT.

V is TRBV5-4 and J is TRBJ1-2, with 8 bases matching TRBD1. Trimming removed 1 base from V and 2 bases from J; junction bases left unmatched: 1. Germline V gene lookup returns CDR1 SGHNT and CDR2 YYREEE (reference sequence). The CDR3 is made up of 14 amino acids. CDR3 in amino acids: CASSLQGANYGYTF. DNA of the CDR3: TGTGCCAGCAGCTTGCAGGGGGCAAACTATGGCTACACCTTC.

This clone has just a few counts. The chain carries TRBV27 and TRBJ1-5, with D possibly TRBD1 on 5 matching bases. V was clipped by 0 bases and J by 7 bases, with 10 bases between them. Looked up from germline, CDR1 is MNHEY and CDR2 is SMNVEV (reference sequence). CDR3 length: 14 residues. The CDR3 here is CASSLSGQGQPQHF. As DNA, the CDR3 is TGTGCCAGCAGTTTATCAGGCCAGGGACAGCCCCAGCATTTT.

The chain combines TRBV28 with TRBJ1-1; D is uncertain. The V end was cut by 7 bases, the J end by 4 bases, with 13 bases between. Germline-derived CDR1 and CDR2 are MDHEN and SYDVKM. CDR3 length: 13 residues. CDR3 amino acids: CASNELTGTEAFF. DNA for the CDR3: TGTGCCAGCAATGAGTTAACTGGCACTGAAGCTTTCTTT.

This chain joins TRBV5-1 and TRBJ1-2; 8 nucleotides align to TRBD1. Germline V gene lookup returns CDR1 SGHRS and CDR2 YFSETQ. The CDR3 contains 14 residues. The trim removed 4 bases at V and 8 bases at J, leaving 10 bases unmatched. The CDR3 coding sequence is TGCGCCAGCAGCCCCTCGGGACAGGCCAGGGGCTACACCTTC. As protein: CASSPSGQARGYTF.

This clone was picked up a small number of times. The CDR3 spells CASSLVNAGQNEQFF. The DNA for the CDR3 is TGCGCCAGCAGCTTGGTCAACGCAGGGCAAAATGAGCAGTTCTTC. J is TRBJ2-1 and V is TRBV5-1; the D gene is possibly TRBD1 (5 bases). Germline V lookup: CDR1 SGHRS, CDR2 YFSETQ. The CDR3 extends over 15 amino acids. The V and J ends lost 0 bases and 7 bases respectively, with 14 bases between them.

The sample holds a few counts of this clone. This sequence joins TRBV7-8 and TRBJ2-7; possible D gene TRBD1, 6 bases. Germline V gives CDR1 SGHVS, CDR2 FQNEAQ. The CDR3 covers 13 residues. V gave up 5 bases and J gave up 2 bases, with 10 bases separating them. CDR3 residues: CASSPDSPYEQYF. In nucleotides, the CDR3 is TGTGCCAGCAGCCCGGACAGCCCCTACGAGCAGTACTTC.

The V call is TRBV27, the J call TRBJ1-2; D perhaps matches TRBD1 (6 bases). The CDR3 runs 14 residues. In germline, CDR1 is MNHEY, CDR2 SMNVEV (reference sequence). V was clipped by 4 bases and J by 11 bases, with 20 bases between them. The CDR3: CASSSYTPGTKYTF. The DNA of the CDR3 is TGTGCCAGCAGTTCCTATACACCCGGGACAAAGTACACCTTC.

This clone has just a few counts. CDR3 residues: CASSVASGYNEQFF. CDR3 sequence (DNA): TGTGCCAGCAGCGTAGCCAGCGGCTACAATGAGCAGTTCTTC. The chain is built from TRBV9 and TRBJ2-1; possible D gene TRBD2, 5 bases. Trimming cost V 0 bases and J 3 bases, with 7 bases left between them. The CDR3 sequence is 14 residues long. Germline V gives CDR1 SGDLS, CDR2 YYNGEE. The full variable domain, its missing parts supplied by reference TRBV9 and TRBJ2-1, is DSGVTQTPKHLITATGQRVTLRCSPRSGDLSVYWYQQSLDQGLQFLIQYYNGEERAKGNILERFSAQQFPDLHSELNLSSLELGDSALYFCASSVASGYNEQFFGPGTRLTVL.

The V call is TRBV5-1, the J call TRBJ2-5; 8 nucleotides align to TRBD2. The V gene end was trimmed by 2 bases and the J gene end by 1 base; junction bases not matched to a gene: 1. CDR1 and CDR2 from the germline V gene are SGHRS and YFSETQ. CDR3 length: 14 amino acids. In DNA, the CDR3 is TGCGCCAGCAGCTTACTAGCGGCCCAAGAGACCCAGTACTTC. It yields the protein CASSLLAAQETQYF.

The chain joins TRBV28 to TRBJ2-3; no clear D. Germline lookup yields CDR1 MDHEN and CDR2 SYDVKM. CDR3 size: 13 residues. Trimming pared 6 bases from V and 3 bases from J, leaving 10 bases between. The chain's CDR3 is CASRPGVTDTQYF. Written as DNA, the CDR3 is TGTGCCAGCAGACCGGGTGTAACAGATACGCAGTATTTT.

The rearrangement links TRBV4-2 to TRBJ1-2; perhaps TRBD1 as D (5 bases). CDR3 length: 15 amino acids. CDR1 is LGHNA and CDR2 is YNFKEQ in the germline V gene. V was pared by 1 base and J by 4 bases, with 13 bases between. This CDR3 reads CASSQGGGYGYGYTF. The CDR3 nucleotides are TGTGCCAGCAGCCAAGGGGGGGGGTACGGCTATGGCTACACCTTC.

The chain has TRBV28 and TRBJ2-5; TRBD2 might be the D (5 bases). CDR1 MDHEN and CDR2 SYDVKM come from the germline V gene. Trimming took 7 bases from V and 5 from J, leaving 14 bases between them. CDR3 length: 13 residues. CDR3 DNA: TGTGCCAGCATTGGAGGAGGCTGGGAGACCCAGTACTTC. This sequence encodes CASIGGGWETQYF. Variable domain in full (rest from reference TRBV28 and TRBJ2-5): DVKVTQSSRYLVKRTGEKVFLECVQDMDHENMFWYRQDPGLGLRLIYFSYDVKMKEKGDIPEGYSVSREKKERFSLILESASTNQTSMYLCASIGGGWETQYFGPGTRLLVL.